This TCR beta chain appears in the sequencing data of a study of PD-1 blockade in classical Hodgkin lymphoma. The method was immunoSEQ multiplex PCR; TCRdb's version includes in-frame clones alone and lacks a portion of them. The sample has about 110,000 clones, nearly 90% seen once. Trimming cost V 5 bases and J 5 bases, with 13 bases left between them. The CDR3 spans 13 residues. Germline loops: CDR1 MNHEY, CDR2 SMNVEV (reference sequence). Each of the patients experienced relapse following autologous stem cell transplantation, and their brentuximab vedotin exposure differed. The genes are TRBV27 and TRBJ2-7; the D call may be TRBD1 or TRBD2 (5 bases each). This specimen was peripheral blood mononuclear cells (PBMCs), taken before the second cycle of nivolumab. This TCR was sampled from a human donor with classical Hodgkin lymphoma. Written as DNA, the CDR3 is TGTGCCAGCAGTCGGGACGCCGACCACGAGCAGTACTTC. This gives the protein CASSRDADHEQYF.